The clone carrying this T cell receptor beta chain was seen many times. No antigen is known for it. This sample stems from a study of identical twins. General study points: Beta out-of-frame sequences displayed a weaker excess of sharing between twins.

TCRdb analysed the 5' RACE reads with MiXCR anew, one entry per CDR3 protein. The sample includes 400,000 to 650,000 distinct CDR3 sequences, about 20% of them seen just once. The CDR3 loop spans 13 amino acids. The V and J ends lost 7 bases and 8 bases respectively, with 17 bases between them. These same records also appear under a second study, on T cells expressing NK-cell markers. That work adds: Also leading the CD3+CD56-NKG2C+ fraction in a few donors were these clonotypes.

The chain recombines TRBV12-3 or TRBV12-4 with TRBJ1-2; perhaps TRBD1 as D (5 bases). Material: CD4+ T cells sorted from blood. This sequence was found in a woman in her late teens or twenties in good health. The CDR3 region has the DNA TGTGCCAGCACCCGAAGGGGTTCCCGAGGCTACACCTTC. Translating it yields CASTRRGSRGYTF.